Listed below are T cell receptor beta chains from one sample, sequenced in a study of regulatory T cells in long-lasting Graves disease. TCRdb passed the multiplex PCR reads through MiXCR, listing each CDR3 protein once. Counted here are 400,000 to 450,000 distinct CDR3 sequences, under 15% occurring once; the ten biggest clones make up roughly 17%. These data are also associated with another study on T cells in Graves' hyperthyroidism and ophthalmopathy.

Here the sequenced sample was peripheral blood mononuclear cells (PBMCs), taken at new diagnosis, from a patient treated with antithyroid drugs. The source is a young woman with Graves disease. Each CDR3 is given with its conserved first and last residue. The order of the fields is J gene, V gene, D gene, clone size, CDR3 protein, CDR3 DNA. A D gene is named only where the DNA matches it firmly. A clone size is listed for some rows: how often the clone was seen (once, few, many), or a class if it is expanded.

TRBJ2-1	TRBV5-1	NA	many	CASSLAMGFHEQFF	TGCGCCAGCAGCTTGGCAATGGGTTTCCATGAGCAGTTCTTC
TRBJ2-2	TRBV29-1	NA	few	CSVRRSGELFF	TGCAGCGTTCGCCGCTCCGGGGAGCTGTTTTTT
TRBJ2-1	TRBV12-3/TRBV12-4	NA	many	CASSLEGQQFF	TGTGCCAGCAGTTTAGAAGGTCAGCAGTTCTTC
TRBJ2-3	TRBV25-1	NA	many	CAAGRAVDTQYF	TGTGCCGCGGGCAGGGCGGTCGATACGCAGTATTTT
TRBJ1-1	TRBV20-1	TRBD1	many	CSAGGTVGAFF	TGCAGTGCCGGTGGGACAGTAGGAGCTTTCTTT
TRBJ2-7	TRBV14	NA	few	CASSRNLARRTGIYEQYF	TGTGCCAGCAGCCGAAACTTAGCAAGGAGGACCGGGATTTACGAGCAGTACTTC
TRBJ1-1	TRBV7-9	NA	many	CASHTGGRTEAFF	TGTGCCAGCCACACGGGCGGGAGGACTGAAGCTTTCTTT
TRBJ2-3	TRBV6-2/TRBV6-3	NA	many	CASSRARTLAESTDTQYF	TGTGCCAGCTCCCGGGCGCGAACGTTAGCAGAAAGCACAGATACGCAGTATTTT
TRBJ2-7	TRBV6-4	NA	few	CASSSRQRVRVYEQYF	TGTGCCAGCAGCTCCAGACAGAGGGTTAGGGTTTACGAGCAGTACTTC
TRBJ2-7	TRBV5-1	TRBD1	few	CASSSGQTPYEQYF	TGCGCCAGCAGCTCGGGACAGACTCCGTACGAGCAGTACTTC
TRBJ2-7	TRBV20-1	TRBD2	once	CSARDRTSGRGRQYF	TGCAGTGCTAGAGATAGGACTAGCGGGAGGGGGAGGCAGTACTTC
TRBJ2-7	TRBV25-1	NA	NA	CASSEPSDGGEQYF	TGTGCCAGCAGTGAACCCTCGGACGGAGGCGAGCAGTACTTC
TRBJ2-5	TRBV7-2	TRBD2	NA	CASSHLAGVYQETQYF	TGTGCCAGCAGCCACCTAGCGGGAGTCTACCAAGAGACCCAGTACTTC
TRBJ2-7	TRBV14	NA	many	CASSHHRVTVAAGLWEQYF	TGTGCCAGCAGCCACCATCGGGTAACGGTGGCGGCTGGGTTATGGGAGCAGTACTTC
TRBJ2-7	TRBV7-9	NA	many	CASSPIYEQYF	TGTGCCAGCAGCCCGATCTACGAGCAGTACTTC
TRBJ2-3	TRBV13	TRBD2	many	CASSGAGEITDTQYF	TGTGCCAGCAGCGGGGCGGGAGAGATCACAGATACGCAGTATTTT
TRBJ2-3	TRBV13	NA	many	CASSTRTEGTDTQYF	TGTGCCAGCAGCACCCGTACGGAGGGCACAGATACGCAGTATTTT